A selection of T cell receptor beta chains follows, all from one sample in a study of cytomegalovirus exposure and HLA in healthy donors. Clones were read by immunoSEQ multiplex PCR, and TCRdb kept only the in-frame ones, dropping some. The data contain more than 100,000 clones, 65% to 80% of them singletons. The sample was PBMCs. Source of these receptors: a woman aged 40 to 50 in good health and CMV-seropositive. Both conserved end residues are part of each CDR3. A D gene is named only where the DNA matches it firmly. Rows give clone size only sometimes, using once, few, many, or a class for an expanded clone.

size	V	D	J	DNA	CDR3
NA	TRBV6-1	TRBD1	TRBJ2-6	TGTGCCAGCAGTGAACAGGGGGAAGCTGGGGCCAACGTCCTGACTTTC	CASSEQGEAGANVLTF
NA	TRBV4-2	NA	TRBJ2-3	TGTGCCAGCAGCTCCAGACTCACAGATACGCAGTATTTT	CASSSRLTDTQYF
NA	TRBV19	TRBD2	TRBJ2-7	TGTGCCAGTAGTCCGGGACTAGCGGGTACCTACGAGCAGTACTTC	CASSPGLAGTYEQYF
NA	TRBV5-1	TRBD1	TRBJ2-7	TGCGCCAGCAGCGTAGGGGGACAGTACTCCTACGAGCAGTACTTC	CASSVGGQYSYEQYF
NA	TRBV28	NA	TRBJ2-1	TGTGCCAGCAGTGAGGGAATAAGCTCCTACAATGAGCAGTTCTTC	CASSEGISSYNEQFF
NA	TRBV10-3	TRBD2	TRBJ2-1	TGTGCCGTCAGGACTAGCGGGGGATACAATGAGCAGTTCTTC	CAVRTSGGYNEQFF
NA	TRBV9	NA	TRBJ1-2	TGTGCCAGCAGCGTAACAGACAACTATGGCTACACCTTC	CASSVTDNYGYTF
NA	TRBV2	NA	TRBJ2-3	TGTGCCAGCAGCCCCCAGGGTCCAGCTAGCACAGATACGCAGTATTTT	CASSPQGPASTDTQYF
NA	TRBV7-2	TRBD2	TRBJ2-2	TGTGCCAGCAGCTTAGTCCTAGCGGGAAACACCGGGGAGCTGTTTTTT	CASSLVLAGNTGELFF
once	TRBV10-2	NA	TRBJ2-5	TGCGCCAGCAGTGAGGGGGGAGGACTGGAGACCCAGTACTTC	CASSEGGGLETQYF
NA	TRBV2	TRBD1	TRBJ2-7	TGTGCCGGAAAACCAGGGGGCATCTCCTACGAGCAGTACTTC	CAGKPGGISYEQYF
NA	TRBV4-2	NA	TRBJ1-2	TGTGCCAGCAGCCAACCCACAGGGAAGGCTGGCTACACCTTC	CASSQPTGKAGYTF
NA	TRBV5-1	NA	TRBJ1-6	TGCGCCAGCAGCACCTCGACGGGCTCCTATAATTCACCCCTCCACTTT	CASSTSTGSYNSPLHF
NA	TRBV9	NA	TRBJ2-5	TGTGCCAGCAGCGTGGCGGGGGCCCAAGAGACCCAGTACTTC	CASSVAGAQETQYF
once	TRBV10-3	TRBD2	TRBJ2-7	TGTGCCATCAGTGAGGGGACTAGCGGGAGGGCCTCCGAGCAGTACTTC	CAISEGTSGRASEQYF
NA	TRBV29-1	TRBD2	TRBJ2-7	TGCAGCGTTGAACTAGCGGGAGAGGAGTACGAGCAGTACTTC	CSVELAGEEYEQYF
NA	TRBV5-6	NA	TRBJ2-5	TGTGCCAGCAGTATTACGATGAGGTACCAAGAGACCCAGTACTTC	CASSITMRYQETQYF
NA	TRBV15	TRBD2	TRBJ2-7	TGTGCCACCAGCAGAGATTACGGGACTAGCGAGTACGAGCAGTACTTC	CATSRDYGTSEYEQYF
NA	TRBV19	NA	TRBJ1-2	TGTGCCAGTAGCCCGGGACGGGAGGGTGGCTACACCTTC	CASSPGREGGYTF
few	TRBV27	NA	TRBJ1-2	TGTGCCAGCAGTTTGAGTTTCGGGGTGAGGAGCTATGGCTACACCTTC	CASSLSFGVRSYGYTF
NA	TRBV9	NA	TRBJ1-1	TGTGCCAGCAGCGGAGGCCACGCCAGGGCGGCCACTGAAGCTTTCTTT	CASSGGHARAATEAFF
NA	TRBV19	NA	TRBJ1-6	TGTGCCAGTAGTATCGACTCCTGGGGCCTAAATTCACCCCTCCACTTT	CASSIDSWGLNSPLHF
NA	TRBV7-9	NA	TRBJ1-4	TGTGCCAGCAGCTATGAAACAGGGAGTAGGAGGGAAAAACTGTTTTTT	CASSYETGSRREKLFF
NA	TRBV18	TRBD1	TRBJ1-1	TGTGCCAGCTCACCTGGACAGGGGATCGCGAACACTGAAGCTTTCTTT	CASSPGQGIANTEAFF
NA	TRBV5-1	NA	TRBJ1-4	TGCGCCAGCAGCTTGGGGTCACAGACAACTAATGAAAAACTGTTTTTT	CASSLGSQTTNEKLFF
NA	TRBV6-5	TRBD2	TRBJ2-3	TGTGCCAGCAGTTACTCTAGGCTAGCGGGGTCTTCGCAGTATTTT	CASSYSRLAGSSQYF
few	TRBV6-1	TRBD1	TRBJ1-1	TGTGCCAGCAGGAAGGACAGGGACACTGAAGCTTTCTTT	CASRKDRDTEAFF
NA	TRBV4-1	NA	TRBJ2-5	TGCGCCAGCAGCCAAGACGACAGGAAAGAGACCCAGTACTTC	CASSQDDRKETQYF
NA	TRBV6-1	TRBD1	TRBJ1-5	TGTGCCAGCAGTGAAGCGGGGACAGCGCCCAATCAGCCCCAGCATTTT	CASSEAGTAPNQPQHF
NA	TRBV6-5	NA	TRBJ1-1	TGTGCCAGCAGTTATTCCATACAGGGACACACTGAAGCTTTCTTT	CASSYSIQGHTEAFF
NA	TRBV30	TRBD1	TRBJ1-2	TGTGCCTGGAGTTCCCCAAACAGGGGGAGTAACTATGGCTACACCTTC	CAWSSPNRGSNYGYTF
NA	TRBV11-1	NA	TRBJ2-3	TGTGCCAGCAGCTTCGGTCTAGATACGCAGTATTTT	CASSFGLDTQYF
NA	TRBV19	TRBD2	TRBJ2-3	TGTGCCAGTAGCGTCGGTAGCGGGGGGGCCGGAGATACGCAGTATTTT	CASSVGSGGAGDTQYF
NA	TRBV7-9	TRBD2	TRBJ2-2	TGTGCCAGCAGCCTCCGGACTAGCTTGAGGACCGGGGAGCTGTTTTTT	CASSLRTSLRTGELFF
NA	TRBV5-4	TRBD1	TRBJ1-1	TGTGCCAGCACCAAACAGGGGACGAGAACTGAAGCTTTCTTT	CASTKQGTRTEAFF
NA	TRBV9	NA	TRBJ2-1	TGTGCCAGCAGCGTAAGGATGGCTAGCCACAATGAGCAGTTCTTC	CASSVRMASHNEQFF
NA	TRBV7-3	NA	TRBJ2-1	TGTGCCAGCAGCTTTACAGGGAGTGTGTCAAATGAGCAGTTCTTC	CASSFTGSVSNEQFF
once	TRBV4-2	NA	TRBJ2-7	TGTGCCAGCAGCCAAGATGTGTGGCCAGCGAAAGACTACGAGCAGTACTTC	CASSQDVWPAKDYEQYF
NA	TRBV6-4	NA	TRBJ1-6	TGTGCCAGCAGTGACTCTACAGGGAATTCACCCCTCCACTTT	CASSDSTGNSPLHF
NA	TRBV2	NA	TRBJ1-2	TGTGCCAGCAGGTTCGGGGGGGGAAACTATGGCTACACCTTC	CASRFGGGNYGYTF
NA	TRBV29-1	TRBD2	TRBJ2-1	TGCAGCGGTACCGAGCGGGGAGGGAATGAGCAGTTCTTC	CSGTERGGNEQFF
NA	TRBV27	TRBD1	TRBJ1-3	TGTGCCAGCAGTTCGGGACAGGGGGCGCGAACCATATATTTT	CASSSGQGARTIYF
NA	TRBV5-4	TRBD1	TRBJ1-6	TGTGCCAGCAGCCCCCACGGACAGGGGTTTTCACCCCTCCACTTT	CASSPHGQGFSPLHF
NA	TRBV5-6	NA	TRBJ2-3	TGTGCCAGCAGCAGGGGGCAGGAGGGTACGCAGTATTTT	CASSRGQEGTQYF
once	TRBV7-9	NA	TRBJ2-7	TGTGCCAGCAGCGGTCCGGCGGGGCAGAGCCACTACGAGCAGTACTTC	CASSGPAGQSHYEQYF
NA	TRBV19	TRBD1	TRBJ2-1	TGTGCCAGTAGACAGACAGGGGGAATTGAGCAGTTCTTC	CASRQTGGIEQFF
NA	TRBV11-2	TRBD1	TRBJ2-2	TGTGCCAGCAGCAAGGGACAGGATGCGAACACCGGGGAGCTGTTTTTT	CASSKGQDANTGELFF
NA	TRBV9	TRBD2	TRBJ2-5	TGTGCCAGCAGCGTTCTAGCGGGGGGACTCCAAGAGACCCAGTACTTC	CASSVLAGGLQETQYF
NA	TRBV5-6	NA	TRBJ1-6	TGTGCCAGCAGCGAGGCGGGGGGCGCAAGAAATTCACCCCTCCACTTT	CASSEAGGARNSPLHF
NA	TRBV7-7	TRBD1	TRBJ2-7	TGTGCTAGCAGCTTAGGACAGGGTAACGAGCAGTACTTC	CASSLGQGNEQYF
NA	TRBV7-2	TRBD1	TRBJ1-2	TGTGCCAGCAGCTCGTACCGGACAGGGGGCTATGGCTACACCTTC	CASSSYRTGGYGYTF